The entry below gives a single T cell receptor beta chain sequence along with its context. Trimming shortened V by 0 bases and J by 6 bases, and 21 bases separated the two germline ends. This CDR3 comprises 17 residues. CDR1 is DFQATT and CDR2 is SNEGSKA in the germline V gene (reference sequence). Each CDR3 protein gets one entry after TCRdb re-called the RT-PCR reads with MiXCR. This table holds almost 700,000 distinct CDR3 sequences, approximately 14% found once. Sequences were obtained from memory CD4+ T cells from blood. The source of this sequence is a female donor in good health, serving as a healthy control. The chain links TRBV20-1 to TRBJ1-5; a possible D gene is TRBD1 (6 bases). The CDR3 sequence is CSARDTPAQGFIQPQHF. CDR3 nucleotides: TGCAGTGCTAGAGATACCCCGGCCCAGGGGTTTATTCAGCCCCAGCATTTT.